These 27 T cell receptor beta chains originate from one sample sequenced in a study of beta chain features in type 1 diabetes. The isolated RNA, all of it, was reverse transcribed, so expressed TCRB transcripts were what got sequenced. Repertoires were generated with immunoSEQ multiplex PCR, while TCRdb's copy carries only in-frame clones and drops some. Here the sample spans around 200,000 clones, about 13% being singletons. The sample comprised central memory CD4+ T cells from blood. All receptors derive from a woman between 18 and 29 years old in good health.

V and J are TRBV6-6 and TRBJ1-2, with 9 positions matching TRBD1. Losses at the gene ends were 5 bases for V and 2 bases for J; bases not matched to a gene: 3. The CDR3 runs to 14 residues. CDR1 is MNHNY, CDR2 SVGAGI, per germline (reference sequence). The CDR3 nucleotides are TGTGCCAGCAGTGGGACAGGGATCAACTATGGCTACACCTTC. It specifies CASSGTGINYGYTF.

Ten or more counts support this clone. The rearrangement uses TRBV9 and TRBJ2-3; TRBD1 agrees at 7 bases. The CDR3 covers 16 residues. V was clipped by 5 bases and J by 2 bases; unmatched bases: 11. Germline assignment: CDR1 SGDLS and CDR2 YYNGEE. The CDR3 sequence: CASSRTRDRPTDTQYF. For the CDR3, the DNA is TGTGCCAGCAGTCGCACCCGGGACAGACCCACAGATACGCAGTATTTT. Supplemented by reference TRBV9 and TRBJ2-3, the full variable domain reads DSGVTQTPKHLITATGQRVTLRCSPRSGDLSVYWYQQSLDQGLQFLIQYYNGEERAKGNILERFSAQQFPDLHSELNLSSLELGDSALYFCASSRTRDRPTDTQYFGPGTRLTVL.

The chain has TRBV28 and TRBJ1-5; TRBD1 agrees at 8 bases. This CDR3 is 15 amino acids long. J gave up 7 bases and V 1 base, and 6 bases lay outside the gene matches. Looked up from germline, CDR1 is MDHEN and CDR2 is SYDVKM. CDR3 loop: CASSLSDRVGQPQHF. For the CDR3, the DNA is TGTGCCAGCAGTTTATCGGACAGGGTCGGGCAGCCCCAGCATTTT.

V gene TRBV2 combines with J gene TRBJ1-1; 8 bases are a match to TRBD1. The CDR3 runs to 13 residues. Losses at the gene ends were 5 bases for V and 14 bases for J; bases not matched to a gene: 13. Germline V lookup: CDR1 SNHLY, CDR2 FYNNEI. Written as DNA, the CDR3 is TGTGCCAGCAGTAAGGACAGGGCTGGAGAGTCCTTCTTT. Amino acids: CASSKDRAGESFF.

This clone came up a few times. This chain uses TRBV11-2 with TRBJ2-2; TRBD2 aligns across 9 bases. V dropped 0 bases and J dropped 9; count of bases not matched to a gene: 5. The germline V gene encodes CDR1 SGHAT and CDR2 FQNNGV. The CDR3 sequence is 15 residues long. The chain's CDR3 is CASSLEAGGHRELFF. The CDR3 DNA reads as TGTGCCAGCAGCTTAGAAGCGGGAGGCCACCGGGAGCTGTTTTTT.

This clone was seen more than once but under ten times. This chain joins TRBV15 and TRBJ2-7, with 9 bases lining up with TRBD1. The CDR3 runs to 14 residues. Trimming removed 3 bases from V and 0 bases from J; junction bases left unmatched: 0. The germline CDR1 and CDR2 sequences are LNHNV and YYDKDF (reference sequence). CDR3 sequence: CATSRDRGSYEQYF. In DNA, the CDR3 is TGTGCCACCAGCAGGGACAGGGGCTCCTACGAGCAGTACTTC.

V gene TRBV18 combines with J gene TRBJ2-7, with TRBD1 matching over 9 bases. The CDR3 is made up of 13 amino acids. Trimming removed 3 bases from V and 5 bases from J; junction bases left unmatched: 2. CDR1 KGHSH and CDR2 LQKENI come from the germline V gene. In nucleotides, the CDR3 is TGTGCCAGCTCACCCCGGACAGGGGACGAGCAGTACTTC. It codes for CASSPRTGDEQYF.

There are a few counts of this clone. This chain links TRBV6-6 with TRBJ1-5; the match to TRBD1 covers 7 bases. CDR3 length: 16 amino acids. Trimming removed 2 bases from V and 4 bases from J; junction bases left unmatched: 8. CDR1 MNHNY and CDR2 SVGAGI come from the germline V gene (reference sequence). The CDR3 is CASSYDRAALNQPQHF. DNA of the CDR3: TGTGCCAGCAGTTACGACAGGGCCGCCCTTAATCAGCCCCAGCATTTT.

The chain couples TRBV29-1 to TRBJ2-3, with a tentative D call TRBD2 (5 bases). V was clipped by 1 base and J by 5 bases, with 10 bases between them. CDR1 and CDR2 from the germline V gene are SQVTM and ANQGSEA. This CDR3 contains 13 residues. The CDR3 protein is CSVEAGSKDTQYF. The CDR3 nucleotides read TGCAGCGTTGAAGCGGGGTCGAAAGATACGCAGTATTTT.

Note on this clone: At one boundary the junction diverges from the germline segment, which might be a read error. The V call is TRBV7-7, the J call TRBJ2-1; 9 nucleotides match TRBD2. The CDR3 sequence is 15 residues long. Germline V gene lookup returns CDR1 SSHAT and CDR2 FNYEAQ (reference sequence). The CDR3: CASSALAGPYNEQFF. CDR3 nucleotides: TGTGCTAGCAGCGCCCTAGCGGGACCCTACAATGAGCAGTTCTTC.

This clone was picked up a small number of times. The chain joins TRBV28 to TRBJ2-7; 11 nucleotides align to TRBD2. The V and J ends lost 4 bases and 2 bases, in that order; junction bases with no gene match: 1. Germline CDR1 reads MDHEN; CDR2 reads SYDVKM. The CDR3 length is 14 residues. DNA of the CDR3: TGTGCCAGCAGTTCTAGCGGGGGGACCTACGAGCAGTACTTC. Protein sequence: CASSSSGGTYEQYF. Based on the CDR3 plus reference TRBV28 and TRBJ2-7, the full variable domain is DVKVTQSSRYLVKRTGEKVFLECVQDMDHENMFWYRQDPGLGLRLIYFSYDVKMKEKGDIPEGYSVSREKKERFSLILESASTNQTSMYLCASSSSGGTYEQYFGPGTRLTVT.

With respect to this clone: A read error may produce the germline difference seen at one junction end. V usage is TRBV7-9 and J usage is TRBJ2-5; tentatively, D is TRBD2 (5 bases). Germline V lookup: CDR1 SEHNR, CDR2 FQNEAQ (reference sequence). This CDR3 is 14 amino acids long. This chain's CDR3 is CASSQLGNVETQYF. The CDR3 nucleotides are TGCGCCAGCAGCCAACTAGGAAACGTGGAGACCCAGTACTTC.

The J gene is TRBJ1-5, the V gene TRBV2, with D possibly matching TRBD1 (5 bases). In germline, CDR1 is SNHLY, CDR2 FYNNEI. The CDR3 has 16 residues. The V end was cut by 2 bases, the J end by 5 bases, with 16 bases between. CDR3 sequence (DNA): TGTGCCAGCAGTGAACAGGGCGGATTTGGAGATCAGCCCCAGCATTTT. This sequence encodes CASSEQGGFGDQPQHF.

The chain has TRBV5-6 and TRBJ2-3; 7 nucleotides align to TRBD2. Looked up from germline, CDR1 is SGHDT and CDR2 is YYEEEE. With V trimmed by 4 bases and J by 5 bases, 7 bases remained unmatched. The CDR3 consists of 14 residues. The CDR3 spells CASSPGLVQDTQYF. The CDR3 region has the DNA TGTGCCAGCAGCCCCGGACTAGTCCAAGATACGCAGTATTTT.

The chain joins TRBV6-5 to TRBJ2-7; 10 bases fit TRBD2. Trimming at V came to 10 bases and at J to 2 bases, leaving 5 bases not matched to a gene. Germline CDR1 is MNHEY and CDR2 is SVGAGI. The CDR3 is 13 residues long. CDR3 nucleotides: TGTGCCACCGGACTAGCGGAAACCTACGAGCAGTACTTC. It is translated as CATGLAETYEQYF.

In this sample, this clone turned up a few times. This chain links TRBV25-1 with TRBJ2-3, with 8 bases that match TRBD2. CDR3 length: 15 amino acids. With 4 bases clipped from V and 2 bases from J, the junction kept 5 bases outside the gene matches. Germline CDR1 is MGHDK and CDR2 is SYGVNS. The CDR3 protein is CASSGTSGFTDTQYF. The CDR3 bases are TGTGCCAGCAGTGGAACTAGCGGATTCACAGATACGCAGTATTTT.

This chain uses TRBV18 with TRBJ1-2; D unclear. The CDR3 runs to 13 residues. Germline assignment: CDR1 KGHSH and CDR2 LQKENI. V was cut by 3 bases and J by 5 bases, with 10 bases left in between. CDR3 coding DNA: TGTGCCAGCTCACCCCCCGACTTATATGGCTACACCTTC. As protein: CASSPPDLYGYTF.

This clone was seen more than once but under ten times. The rearrangement uses TRBV18 and TRBJ1-2; no reliable D call. Per the germline V gene, CDR1 is KGHSH and CDR2 is LQKENI. Trimming took off 3 bases at V and 7 bases at J, with 15 bases between the two ends. The CDR3 totals 14 residues. The CDR3 DNA is TGTGCCAGCTCACCCCTGACCCGACAAAGTGGCTACACCTTC. Protein sequence: CASSPLTRQSGYTF. The complete variable domain, with remaining parts taken from reference TRBV18 and TRBJ1-2, reads NAGVMQNPRHLVRRRGQEARLRCSPMKGHSHVYWYRQLPEEGLKFMVYLQKENIIDESGMPKERFSAEFPKEGPSILRIQQVVRGDSAAYFCASSPLTRQSGYTFGSGTRLTVV.

This clone came up a few times. This chain links TRBV30 with TRBJ1-5, with TRBD1 as a possible D gene (6 bases). Germline CDR1 reads GTSNPN; CDR2 reads SVGIG (reference sequence). The CDR3 spans 14 residues. The germline V and J ends were trimmed by 2 bases and 5 bases, with 13 bases remaining between them. The CDR3 is CAWSSARGYQPQHF. The CDR3 bases are TGTGCCTGGAGTAGCGCCAGGGGATATCAGCCCCAGCATTTT.

This clone was seen a few times. This chain uses TRBV27 with TRBJ2-7; 14 bases fit TRBD2. Germline CDR1 reads MNHEY; CDR2 reads SMNVEV (reference sequence). With V trimmed by 4 bases and J by 5 bases, 4 bases remained unmatched. This CDR3 comprises 15 residues. CDR3 sequence: CASSSPGLAGDEQYF. CDR3 nucleotide sequence: TGTGCCAGCAGTTCACCGGGACTAGCGGGAGACGAGCAGTACTTC.

This clone appeared many times. The rearrangement uses TRBV29-1 and TRBJ2-5, with D possibly TRBD1 on 6 matching bases. The V gene lost 7 bases and the J gene lost 1 base, with 10 bases spanning the gap. The CDR3 loop spans 12 amino acids. Germline-derived CDR1 and CDR2 are SQVTM and ANQGSEA. The CDR3 DNA reads TGCAGCGCTCGACAGGTCCAAGAGACCCAGTACTTC. Amino acid sequence: CSARQVQETQYF.

The chain couples TRBV5-1 to TRBJ2-1; the match to TRBD2 covers 7 bases. Germline CDR1 reads SGHRS; CDR2 reads YFSETQ. Trimming at V came to 0 bases and at J to 9 bases, leaving 9 bases not matched to a gene. The CDR3 is 15 amino acids. The CDR3 DNA follows: TGCGCCAGCAGCTTGGCCGCGGGAGAATGGGGTGAGCAGTTCTTC. Protein: CASSLAAGEWGEQFF.

This chain connects TRBV11-2 to TRBJ2-3, with D possibly being TRBD2 (6 bases). The V gene lost 3 bases and the J gene lost 1 base, with 11 bases spanning the gap. This CDR3 spans 15 amino acids. Germline lookup yields CDR1 SGHAT and CDR2 FQNNGV. CDR3 residues: CASSLPGLRTDTQYF. The CDR3 DNA reads as TGTGCCAGCAGCTTGCCGGGACTCCGCACAGATACGCAGTATTTT.

The table lists this clone with a few counts. The chain is built from TRBV9 and TRBJ2-7; TRBD1 aligns across 12 bases. V was pared by 3 bases and J by 4 bases, with 8 bases of the junction left unmatched. Germline V lookup: CDR1 SGDLS, CDR2 YYNGEE. The length of the CDR3 is 16 residues. CDR3 protein: CASSAHGTGGDYEQYF. In nucleotides, the CDR3 is TGTGCCAGCAGCGCACATGGGACAGGGGGCGATTACGAGCAGTACTTC.

The chain joins TRBV29-1 to TRBJ2-1, with unresolved D. The CDR3 runs 14 residues. Trimming stripped 3 bases from V and 4 bases from J, with 13 bases between. Germline loops: CDR1 SQVTM, CDR2 ANQGSEA. The CDR3 nucleotides are TGCAGCGTTGACAGGAATACGGTTTACAATGAGCAGTTCTTC. This encodes CSVDRNTVYNEQFF.

The rearrangement joins TRBV15 to TRBJ2-3; 7 nucleotides agree with TRBD2. CDR1 is LNHNV and CDR2 is YYDKDF in the germline V gene (reference sequence). The CDR3 has 14 residues. Losses at the gene ends were 8 bases for V and 2 bases for J; bases not matched to a gene: 7. This CDR3 is CATGVGGITDTQYF. CDR3 coding DNA: TGTGCCACCGGTGTCGGGGGGATCACAGATACGCAGTATTTT. Combining the CDR3 with reference TRBV15 and TRBJ2-3 gives the whole variable domain DAMVIQNPRYQVTQFGKPVTLSCSQTLNHNVMYWYQQKSSQAPKLLFHYYDKDFNNEADTPDNFQSRRPNTSFCFLDIRSPGLGDTAMYLCATGVGGITDTQYFGPGTRLTVL.

This rearrangement joins TRBV7-2 to TRBJ2-7; 9 bases match TRBD2. Germline lookup yields CDR1 SGHTA and CDR2 FQGNSA. The CDR3 totals 15 residues. Germline trimming cut 4 bases from V and 0 bases from J; bases unmatched to any gene: 4. The CDR3 nucleotides read TGTGCCAGCAGCTACATAGCGGGGGACTCCTACGAGCAGTACTTC. Amino acids: CASSYIAGDSYEQYF. Looking up the rest from reference TRBV7-2 and TRBJ2-7 gives the full variable domain: GAGVSQSPSNKVTEKGKDVELRCDPISGHTALYWYRQSLGQGLEFLIYFQGNSAPDKSGLPSDRFSAERTGGSVSTLTIQRTQQEDSAVYLCASSYIAGDSYEQYFGPGTRLTVT.